A selection of T cell receptor beta chains follows, all from one sample in a study of vaccination and CD4 T cells after COVID-19. Via MiXCR, TCRdb re-called the PCR reads, giving one row per CDR3 protein. The table includes 15,000 to 20,000 distinct CDR3 sequences, 61% detected once. Their target antigens are unknown. Sample: CD4+ T cells from blood, cultured in vitro. These receptors were collected from a human donor who had recovered from COVID-19. Each CDR3 is given with its conserved first and last residue. D genes are given only for firm matches. Some rows mark clone size as missing; the rest say once, few, many or name a class of expanded clone.

V gene: TRBV20-1; D gene: NA; J gene: TRBJ1-5; clone size: few; CDR3 DNA: TGCAGTGCTACTGCAACAGGTTTTAACCAGCCCCAGCATTTT; CDR3 protein: CSATATGFNQPQHF
V gene: TRBV7-8; D gene: NA; J gene: TRBJ1-3; clone size: NA; CDR3 DNA: TGTGCCAGCAGCCCGTTGCGGAACACCATATATTTT; CDR3 protein: CASSPLRNTIYF
V gene: TRBV7-2; D gene: NA; J gene: TRBJ1-6; clone size: NA; CDR3 DNA: TGTGCCAGCAGCTTAAACAGGGAGTATTCACCCCTCCACTTT; CDR3 protein: CASSLNREYSPLHF
V gene: TRBV5-4; D gene: TRBD1; J gene: TRBJ1-2; clone size: NA; CDR3 DNA: TGTGCCAGCAGCTATTTCACAGGGGGCGCAGACTATGGCTACACCTTC; CDR3 protein: CASSYFTGGADYGYTF
V gene: TRBV29-1; D gene: NA; J gene: TRBJ1-1; clone size: NA; CDR3 DNA: TGCAGCGTTGGACCCGGACTTTTCGAGGGGAACACTGAAGCTTTCTTT; CDR3 protein: CSVGPGLFEGNTEAFF
V gene: TRBV7-8; D gene: NA; J gene: TRBJ2-5; clone size: NA; CDR3 DNA: TGTGCCAGCAGGACGAGTGGGACCCAGTACTTC; CDR3 protein: CASRTSGTQYF
V gene: TRBV25-1; D gene: NA; J gene: TRBJ1-1; clone size: NA; CDR3 DNA: TGTGCCAGCAGTGAATTTCTGGGACGCGCTTTCTTT; CDR3 protein: CASSEFLGRAFF
V gene: TRBV19; D gene: NA; J gene: TRBJ1-5; clone size: few; CDR3 DNA: TGTGCCAGTAGTATAGACTGGGGCGCAGATCAGCCCCAGCATTTT; CDR3 protein: CASSIDWGADQPQHF
V gene: TRBV20-1; D gene: TRBD2; J gene: TRBJ2-7; clone size: NA; CDR3 DNA: TGCAGTGCTAGATCCCTCCGACTAGCGGGAGCAGGAAACGAGCAGTACTTC; CDR3 protein: CSARSLRLAGAGNEQYF
V gene: TRBV15; D gene: NA; J gene: TRBJ2-5; clone size: few; CDR3 DNA: TGTGCCACCAGCAGAGATCAAATTAGTACCCAGTACTTC; CDR3 protein: CATSRDQISTQYF
V gene: TRBV5-1; D gene: TRBD1; J gene: TRBJ1-5; clone size: NA; CDR3 DNA: TGCGCCAGCAGCTTGGGGCCCGGGACAGGCCCAAATCAGCCCCAGCATTTT; CDR3 protein: CASSLGPGTGPNQPQHF